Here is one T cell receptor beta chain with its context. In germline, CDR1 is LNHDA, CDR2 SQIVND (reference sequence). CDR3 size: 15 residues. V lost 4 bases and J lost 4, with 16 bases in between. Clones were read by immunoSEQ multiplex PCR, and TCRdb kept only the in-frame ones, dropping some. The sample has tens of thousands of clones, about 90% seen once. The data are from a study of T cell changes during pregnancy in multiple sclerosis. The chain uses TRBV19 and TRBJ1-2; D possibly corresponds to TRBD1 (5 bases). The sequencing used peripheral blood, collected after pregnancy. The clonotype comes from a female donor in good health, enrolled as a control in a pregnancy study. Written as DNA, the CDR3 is TGTGCCAGTAGTAAGGAACAGGCCAAGATCTATGGCTACACCTTC. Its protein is CASSKEQAKIYGYTF.